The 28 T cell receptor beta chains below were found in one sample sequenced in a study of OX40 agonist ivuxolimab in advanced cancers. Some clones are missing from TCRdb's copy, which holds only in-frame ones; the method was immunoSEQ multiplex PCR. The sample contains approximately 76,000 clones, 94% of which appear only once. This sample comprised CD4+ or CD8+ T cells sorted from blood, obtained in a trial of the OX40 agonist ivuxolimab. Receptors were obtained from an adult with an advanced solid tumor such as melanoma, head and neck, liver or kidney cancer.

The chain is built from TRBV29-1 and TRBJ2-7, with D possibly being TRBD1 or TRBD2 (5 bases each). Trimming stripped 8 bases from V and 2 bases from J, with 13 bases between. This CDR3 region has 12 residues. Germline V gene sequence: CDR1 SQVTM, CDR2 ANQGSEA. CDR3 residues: CSPGRGPYEQYF. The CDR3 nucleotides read TGCAGCCCGGGACGGGGCCCCTACGAGCAGTACTTC.

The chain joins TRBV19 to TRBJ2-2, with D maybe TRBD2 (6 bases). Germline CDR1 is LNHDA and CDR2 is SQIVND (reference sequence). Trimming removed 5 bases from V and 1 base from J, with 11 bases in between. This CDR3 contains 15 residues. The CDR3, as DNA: TGTGCCAGTAGTTGGGAGGCGGAGAACACCGGGGAGCTGTTTTTT. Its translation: CASSWEAENTGELFF. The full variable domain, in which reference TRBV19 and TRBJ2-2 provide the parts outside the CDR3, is DGGITQSPKYLFRKEGQNVTLSCEQNLNHDAMYWYRQDPGQGLRLIYYSQIVNDFQKGDIAEGYSVSREKKESFPLTVTSAQKNPTAFYLCASSWEAENTGELFFGEGSRLTVL.

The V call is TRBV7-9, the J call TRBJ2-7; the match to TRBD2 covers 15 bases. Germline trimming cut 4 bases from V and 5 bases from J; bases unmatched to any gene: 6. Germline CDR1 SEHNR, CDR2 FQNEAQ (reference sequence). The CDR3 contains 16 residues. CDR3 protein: CASSSRTSGREDEQYF. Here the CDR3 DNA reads TGTGCCAGCAGCTCCCGGACTAGCGGGAGGGAGGACGAGCAGTACTTC.

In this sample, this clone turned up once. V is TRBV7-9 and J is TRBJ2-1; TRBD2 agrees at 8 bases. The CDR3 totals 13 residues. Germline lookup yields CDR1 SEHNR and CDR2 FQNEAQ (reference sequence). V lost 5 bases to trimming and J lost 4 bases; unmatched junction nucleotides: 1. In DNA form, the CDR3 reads TGTGCCAGCAGCGGACTAGCTTACAATGAGCAGTTCTTC. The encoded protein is CASSGLAYNEQFF.

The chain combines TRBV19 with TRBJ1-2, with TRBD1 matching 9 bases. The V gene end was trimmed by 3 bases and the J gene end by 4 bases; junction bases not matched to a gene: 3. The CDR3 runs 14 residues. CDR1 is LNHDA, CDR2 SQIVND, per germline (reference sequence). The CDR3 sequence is CASSMGTGIYGYTF. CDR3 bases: TGTGCCAGTAGTATGGGGACAGGGATCTATGGCTACACCTTC.

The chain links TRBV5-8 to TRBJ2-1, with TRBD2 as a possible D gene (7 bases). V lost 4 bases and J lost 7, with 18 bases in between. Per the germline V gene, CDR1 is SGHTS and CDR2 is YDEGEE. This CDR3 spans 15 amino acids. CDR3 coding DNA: TGTGCCAGCAGCCTAGGACAGTACGGGGGGAATGAGCAGTTCTTC. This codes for CASSLGQYGGNEQFF.

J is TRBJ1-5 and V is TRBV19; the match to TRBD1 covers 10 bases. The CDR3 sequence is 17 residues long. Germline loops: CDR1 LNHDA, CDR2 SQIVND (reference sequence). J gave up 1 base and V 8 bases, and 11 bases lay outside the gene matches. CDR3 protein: CASYDGQGVGSNQPQHF. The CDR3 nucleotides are TGTGCCAGTTATGACGGACAGGGGGTGGGCAGCAATCAGCCCCAGCATTTT.

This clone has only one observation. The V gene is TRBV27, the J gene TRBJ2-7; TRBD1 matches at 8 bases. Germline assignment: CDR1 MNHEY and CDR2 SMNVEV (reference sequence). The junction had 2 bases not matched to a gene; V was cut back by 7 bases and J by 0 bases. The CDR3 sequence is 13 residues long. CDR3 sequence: CASTDRDSYEQYF. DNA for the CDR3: TGTGCCAGCACGGACAGGGACTCCTACGAGCAGTACTTC.

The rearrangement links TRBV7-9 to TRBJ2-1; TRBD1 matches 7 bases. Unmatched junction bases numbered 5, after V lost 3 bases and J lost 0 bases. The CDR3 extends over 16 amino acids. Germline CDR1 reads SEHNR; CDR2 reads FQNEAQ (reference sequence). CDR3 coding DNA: TGTGCCAGCAGCTTGCAAGGGGGCTACTCCTACAATGAGCAGTTCTTC. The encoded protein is CASSLQGGYSYNEQFF.

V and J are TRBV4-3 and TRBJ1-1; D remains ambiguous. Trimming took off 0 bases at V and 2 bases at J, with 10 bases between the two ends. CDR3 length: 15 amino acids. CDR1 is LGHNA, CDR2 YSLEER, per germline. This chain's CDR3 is CASSQDRGFNTEAFF. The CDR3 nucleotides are TGCGCCAGCAGCCAAGATCGGGGTTTCAACACTGAAGCTTTCTTT.

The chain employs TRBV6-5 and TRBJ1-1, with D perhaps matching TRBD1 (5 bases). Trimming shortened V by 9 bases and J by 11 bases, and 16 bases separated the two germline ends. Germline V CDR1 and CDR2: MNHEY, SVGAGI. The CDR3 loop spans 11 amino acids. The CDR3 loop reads CASYLGAAAFF. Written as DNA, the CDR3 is TGTGCCAGTTACCTAGGGGCCGCCGCTTTCTTT.

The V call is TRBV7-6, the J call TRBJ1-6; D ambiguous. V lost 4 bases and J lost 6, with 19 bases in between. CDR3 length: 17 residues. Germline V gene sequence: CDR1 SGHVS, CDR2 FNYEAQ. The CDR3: CASSSFSTQESNSPLHF. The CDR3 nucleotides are TGTGCCAGCAGCTCTTTTTCTACCCAGGAGAGTAATTCACCCCTCCACTTT.

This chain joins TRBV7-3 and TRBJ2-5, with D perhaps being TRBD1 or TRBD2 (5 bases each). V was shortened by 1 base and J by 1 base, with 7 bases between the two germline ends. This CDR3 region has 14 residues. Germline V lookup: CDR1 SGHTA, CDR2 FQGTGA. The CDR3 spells CASSLIGGQETQYF. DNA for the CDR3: TGTGCCAGCAGCTTAATTGGGGGCCAAGAGACCCAGTACTTC.

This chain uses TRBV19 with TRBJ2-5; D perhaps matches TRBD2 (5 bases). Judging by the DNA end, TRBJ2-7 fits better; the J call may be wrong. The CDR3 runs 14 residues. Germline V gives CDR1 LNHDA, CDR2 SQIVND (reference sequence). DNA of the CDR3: TGTGCCAGTAGCCCTTTCGTGAGGGCCGACGAGCAGTACTTC. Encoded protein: CASSPFVRADEQYF.

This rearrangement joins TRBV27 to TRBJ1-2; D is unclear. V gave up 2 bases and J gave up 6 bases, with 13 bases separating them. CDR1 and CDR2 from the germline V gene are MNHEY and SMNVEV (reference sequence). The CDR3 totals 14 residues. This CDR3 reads CASSLGIALHGYTF. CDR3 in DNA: TGTGCCAGCAGTTTAGGAATAGCCTTGCATGGCTACACCTTC.

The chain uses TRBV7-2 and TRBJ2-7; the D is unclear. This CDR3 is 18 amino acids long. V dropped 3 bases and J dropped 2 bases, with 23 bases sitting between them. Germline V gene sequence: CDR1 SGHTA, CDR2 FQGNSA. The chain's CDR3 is CASSFGVNDKSDPYEQYF. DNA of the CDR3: TGTGCCAGCAGCTTTGGGGTAAACGATAAATCGGACCCCTACGAGCAGTACTTC.

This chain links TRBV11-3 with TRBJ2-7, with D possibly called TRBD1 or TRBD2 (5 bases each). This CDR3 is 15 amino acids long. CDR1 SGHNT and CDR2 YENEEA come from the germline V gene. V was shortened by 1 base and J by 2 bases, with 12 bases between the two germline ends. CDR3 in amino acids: CASSLVGTATYEQYF. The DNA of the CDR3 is TGTGCCAGCAGCTTAGTCGGGACGGCCACCTACGAGCAGTACTTC. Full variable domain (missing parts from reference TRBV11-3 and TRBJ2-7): EAGVVQSPRYKIIEKKQPVAFWCNPISGHNTLYWYLQNLGQGPELLIRYENEEAVDDSQLPKDRFSAERLKGVDSTLKIQPAELGDSAVYLCASSLVGTATYEQYFGPGTRLTVT.

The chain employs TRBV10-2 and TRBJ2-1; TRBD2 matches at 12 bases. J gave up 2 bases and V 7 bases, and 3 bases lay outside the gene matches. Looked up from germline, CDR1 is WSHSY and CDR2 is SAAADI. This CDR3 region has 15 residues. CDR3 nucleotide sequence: TGCGCCAGCACAGGACTAGCGGGAACCTACAATGAGCAGTTCTTC. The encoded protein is CASTGLAGTYNEQFF.

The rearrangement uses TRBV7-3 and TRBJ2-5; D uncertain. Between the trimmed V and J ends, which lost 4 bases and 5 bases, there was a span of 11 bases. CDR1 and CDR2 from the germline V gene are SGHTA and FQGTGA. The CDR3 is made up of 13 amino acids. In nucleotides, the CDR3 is TGTGCCAGCAGCTCGGGCGCCTCGGAGACCCAGTACTTC. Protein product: CASSSGASETQYF.

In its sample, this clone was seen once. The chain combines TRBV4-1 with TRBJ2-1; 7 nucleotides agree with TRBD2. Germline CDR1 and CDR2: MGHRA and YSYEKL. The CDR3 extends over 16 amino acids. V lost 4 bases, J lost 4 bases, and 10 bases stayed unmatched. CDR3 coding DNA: TGCGCCAGCAGCCGGCGGTCGGGGGAGGGTTACAATGAGCAGTTCTTC. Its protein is CASSRRSGEGYNEQFF.

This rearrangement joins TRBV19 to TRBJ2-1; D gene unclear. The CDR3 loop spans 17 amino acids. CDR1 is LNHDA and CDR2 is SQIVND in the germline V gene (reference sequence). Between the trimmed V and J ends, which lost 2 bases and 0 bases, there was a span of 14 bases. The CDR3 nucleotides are TGTGCCAGTAGTATAAGTACAACTCTCGACTCCTACAATGAGCAGTTCTTC. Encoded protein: CASSISTTLDSYNEQFF.

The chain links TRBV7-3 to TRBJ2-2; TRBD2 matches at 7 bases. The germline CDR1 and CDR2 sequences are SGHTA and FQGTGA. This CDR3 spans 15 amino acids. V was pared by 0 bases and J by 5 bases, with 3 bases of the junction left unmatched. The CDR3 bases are TGTGCCAGCAGCTTAACTACCGGGGGGACCGGGGAGCTGTTTTTT. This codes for CASSLTTGGTGELFF.

The CDR3 sequence: CASSPTSALSYEQYF. Written as DNA, the CDR3 is TGTGCCAGCAGCCCCACTAGCGCGCTCTCCTACGAGCAGTACTTC. This chain uses TRBV2 with TRBJ2-7; 7 nucleotides line up with TRBD2. The V segment lost 6 bases and the J segment 0 bases; nucleotides outside the gene matches: 8. The CDR3 is made up of 15 amino acids. In germline, CDR1 is SNHLY, CDR2 FYNNEI. The full variable domain, rest sourced from reference TRBV2 and TRBJ2-7, is EPEVTQTPSHQVTQMGQEVILRCVPISNHLYFYWYRQILGQKVEFLVSFYNNEISEKSEIFDDQFSVERPDGSNFTLKIRSTKLEDSAMYFCASSPTSALSYEQYFGPGTRLTVT.

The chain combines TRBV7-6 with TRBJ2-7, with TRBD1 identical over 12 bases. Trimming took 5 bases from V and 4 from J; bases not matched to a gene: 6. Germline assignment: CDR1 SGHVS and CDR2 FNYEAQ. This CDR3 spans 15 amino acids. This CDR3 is CASSPGTGGGYEQYF. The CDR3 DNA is TGTGCCAGCAGCCCCGGGACAGGGGGCGGGTACGAGCAGTACTTC.

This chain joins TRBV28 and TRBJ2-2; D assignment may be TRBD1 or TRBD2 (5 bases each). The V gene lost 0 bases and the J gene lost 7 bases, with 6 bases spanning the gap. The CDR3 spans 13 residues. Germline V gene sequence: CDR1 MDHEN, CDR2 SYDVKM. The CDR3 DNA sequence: TGTGCCAGCAGTTTATGGAGGGGCGGGGAGCTGTTTTTT. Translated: CASSLWRGGELFF.

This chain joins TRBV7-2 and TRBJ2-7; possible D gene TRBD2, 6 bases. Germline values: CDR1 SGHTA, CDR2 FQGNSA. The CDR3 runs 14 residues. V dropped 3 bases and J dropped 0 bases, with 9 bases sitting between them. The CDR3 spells CASSLGGISYEQYF. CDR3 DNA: TGTGCCAGCAGCTTGGGCGGGATCTCCTACGAGCAGTACTTC. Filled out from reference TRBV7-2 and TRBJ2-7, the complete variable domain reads GAGVSQSPSNKVTEKGKDVELRCDPISGHTALYWYRQSLGQGLEFLIYFQGNSAPDKSGLPSDRFSAERTGGSVSTLTIQRTQQEDSAVYLCASSLGGISYEQYFGPGTRLTVT.

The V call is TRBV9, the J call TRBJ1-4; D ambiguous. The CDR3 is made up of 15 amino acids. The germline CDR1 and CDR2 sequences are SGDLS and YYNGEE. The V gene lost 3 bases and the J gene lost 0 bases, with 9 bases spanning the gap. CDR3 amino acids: CASSAHAATNEKLFF. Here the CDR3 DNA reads TGTGCCAGCAGCGCCCACGCTGCAACTAATGAAAAACTGTTTTTT.

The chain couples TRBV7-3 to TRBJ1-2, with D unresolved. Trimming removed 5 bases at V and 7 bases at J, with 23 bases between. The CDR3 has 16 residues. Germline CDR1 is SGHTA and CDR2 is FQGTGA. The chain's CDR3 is CASSPVASTDRVGYTF. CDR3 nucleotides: TGTGCCAGCAGCCCCGTAGCTTCAACAGATCGGGTTGGCTACACCTTC.